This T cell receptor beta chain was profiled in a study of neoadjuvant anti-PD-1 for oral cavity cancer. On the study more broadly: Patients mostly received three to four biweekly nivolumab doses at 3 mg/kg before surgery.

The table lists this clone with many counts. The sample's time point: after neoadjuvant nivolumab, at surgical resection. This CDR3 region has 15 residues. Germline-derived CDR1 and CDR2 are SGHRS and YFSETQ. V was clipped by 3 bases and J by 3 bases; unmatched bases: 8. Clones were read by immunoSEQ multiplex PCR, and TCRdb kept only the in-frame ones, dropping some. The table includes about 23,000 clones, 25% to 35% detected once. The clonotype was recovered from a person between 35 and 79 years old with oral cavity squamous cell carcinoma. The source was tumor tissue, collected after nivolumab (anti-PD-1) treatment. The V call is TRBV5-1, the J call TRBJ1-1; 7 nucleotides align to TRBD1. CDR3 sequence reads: CASSSSGQEYTEAFF. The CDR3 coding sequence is TGCGCCAGCAGCTCATCCGGACAGGAGTACACTGAAGCTTTCTTT.